A selection of T cell receptor beta chains follows, all from one sample in a study of CD8 T cells in Susac syndrome. One entry per CDR3 protein results from TCRdb running MiXCR on the immunoSEQ multiplex PCR reads. The sample records more than 200,000 distinct CDR3 sequences, 80% to 95% being singletons. The sample comprised CD8+ T cells from PBMCs. The receptors derive from a human donor with multiple sclerosis. Each CDR3 is given with its conserved first and last residue. A D gene is named only where the DNA matches it firmly. Not every row has a clone size; where given, it reads once, few, many or a size class.

>-|TRBV12-3/TRBV12-4|-|TRBJ2-2|14
CASSFAGSAGELFF
TGTGCCAGCAGTTTTGCGGGGAGCGCCGGGGAGCTGTTTTTT
>-|TRBV9|-|TRBJ2-2|16
CASSVGLYANTGELFF
TGTGCCAGCAGCGTAGGTTTATACGCGAACACCGGGGAGCTGTTTTTT
>-|TRBV2|-|TRBJ1-1|13
CASLGGSGTEAFF
TGTGCCAGCCTTGGGGGTTCCGGCACTGAAGCTTTCTTT
>-|TRBV13|TRBD2|TRBJ2-3|15
CASSFGGVGTDTQYF
TGTGCCAGCAGCTTCGGGGGGGTTGGAACAGATACGCAGTATTTT
>-|TRBV29-1|-|TRBJ1-2|12
CSVVLGVYGYTF
TGCAGCGTTGTGTTGGGGGTTTATGGCTACACCTTC
>-|TRBV7-8|-|TRBJ1-2|20
CASSSYPLLSAPEANYGYTF
TGTGCCAGCAGTAGCTACCCTCTGTTATCAGCCCCTGAAGCTAACTATGGCTACACCTTC
>-|TRBV9|TRBD1|TRBJ2-3|14
CASSASDRADTQYF
TGTGCCAGCAGCGCCTCGGACAGGGCTGATACGCAGTATTTT
>-|TRBV7-9|TRBD1|TRBJ2-3|16
CASSFLDRSKGDTQYF
TGTGCCAGCAGCTTCCTGGACAGGTCCAAGGGGGATACGCAGTATTTT
>-|TRBV23-1|-|TRBJ1-6|16
CASSQCLVGRDSPLHF
TGCGCCAGCAGTCAATGCCTAGTGGGGAGAGATTCACCCCTCCACTTT
>-|TRBV15|-|TRBJ2-5|16
CATSGDRDLHQETQYF
TGTGCCACCAGCGGGGACCGGGACCTTCATCAAGAGACCCAGTACTTC
>-|TRBV20-1|TRBD1|TRBJ1-1|13
CSARQGGITEAFF
TGCAGTGCCCGACAGGGAGGTATAACTGAAGCTTTCTTT
>-|TRBV14|TRBD2|TRBJ2-3|21
CASSPPALGLAGVGATDTQYF
TGTGCCAGCAGCCCCCCCGCCCTTGGACTAGCGGGAGTGGGGGCCACAGATACGCAGTATTTT
>-|TRBV19|TRBD2|TRBJ2-1|13
CATLAGGLSEQFF
TGTGCCACCTTAGCGGGAGGGTTAAGTGAGCAGTTCTTC
>once|TRBV20-1|TRBD2|TRBJ2-1|16
CSASSLAGGSYNEQFF
TGCAGTGCCTCCTCCTTAGCGGGAGGCTCTTACAATGAGCAGTTCTTC
>-|TRBV6-2/TRBV6-3|-|TRBJ2-2|17
CASSDSIAEGSTGELFF
TGTGCCAGCAGTGATTCCATAGCGGAGGGTAGCACCGGGGAGCTGTTTTTT
>-|TRBV7-8|-|TRBJ2-5|14
CASSQNRVGETQYF
TGTGCCAGCAGCCAAAACAGGGTAGGGGAGACCCAGTACTTC
>-|TRBV12-5|TRBD2|TRBJ2-1|15
CASGLGRESNGGQFF
TGTGCTAGTGGTTTGGGGCGGGAGAGCAACGGGGGGCAGTTCTTC
>-|TRBV24-1|TRBD1|TRBJ2-6|13
CATSEGGHHALTF
TGTGCCACCAGTGAAGGGGGCCACCACGCCCTGACTTTC
>-|TRBV19|-|TRBJ1-1|12
CASSIPGTEAFF
TGTGCCAGTAGTATACCGGGAACTGAAGCTTTCTTT
>-|TRBV27|-|TRBJ2-7|14
CASSLMVDSYEQYF
TGTGCCAGCAGTTTAATGGTCGACTCCTACGAGCAGTACTTC
>-|TRBV12-3/TRBV12-4|-|TRBJ2-7|12
CASSLVLYEQYF
TGTGCCAGCAGTTTAGTGCTCTACGAGCAGTACTTC